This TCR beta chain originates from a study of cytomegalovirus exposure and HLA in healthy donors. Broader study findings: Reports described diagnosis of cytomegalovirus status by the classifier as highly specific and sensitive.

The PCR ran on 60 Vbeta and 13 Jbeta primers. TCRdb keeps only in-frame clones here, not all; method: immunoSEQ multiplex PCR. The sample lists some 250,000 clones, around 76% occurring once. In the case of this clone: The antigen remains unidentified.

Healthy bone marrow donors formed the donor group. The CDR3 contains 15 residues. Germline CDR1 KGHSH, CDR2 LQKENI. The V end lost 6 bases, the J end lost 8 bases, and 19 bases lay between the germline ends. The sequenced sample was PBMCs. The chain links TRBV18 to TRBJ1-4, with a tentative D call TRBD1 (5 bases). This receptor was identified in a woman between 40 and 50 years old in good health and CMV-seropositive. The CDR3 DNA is TGTGCCAGCTCTCAAAGCGGGGCAGGGAGCGAAAAACTGTTTTTT. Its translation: CASSQSGAGSEKLFF.